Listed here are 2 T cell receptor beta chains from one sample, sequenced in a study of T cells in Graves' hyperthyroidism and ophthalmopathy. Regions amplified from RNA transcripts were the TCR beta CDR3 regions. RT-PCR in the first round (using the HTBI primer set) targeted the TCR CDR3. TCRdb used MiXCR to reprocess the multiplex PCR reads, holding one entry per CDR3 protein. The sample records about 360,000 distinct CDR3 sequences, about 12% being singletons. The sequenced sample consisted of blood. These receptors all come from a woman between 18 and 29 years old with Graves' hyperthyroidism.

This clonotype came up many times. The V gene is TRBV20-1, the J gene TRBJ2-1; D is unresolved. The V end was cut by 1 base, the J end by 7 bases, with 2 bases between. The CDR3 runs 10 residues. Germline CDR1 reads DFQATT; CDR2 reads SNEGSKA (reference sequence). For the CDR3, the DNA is TGCAGTGCTAGAGTAAATGAGCAGTTCTTC. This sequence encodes CSARVNEQFF.

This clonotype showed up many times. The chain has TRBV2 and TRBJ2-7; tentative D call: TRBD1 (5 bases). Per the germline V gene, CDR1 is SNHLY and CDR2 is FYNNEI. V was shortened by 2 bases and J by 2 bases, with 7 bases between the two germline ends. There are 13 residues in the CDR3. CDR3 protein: CASSESRAYEQYF. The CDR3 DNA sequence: TGTGCCAGCAGTGAAAGCAGGGCCTACGAGCAGTACTTC.